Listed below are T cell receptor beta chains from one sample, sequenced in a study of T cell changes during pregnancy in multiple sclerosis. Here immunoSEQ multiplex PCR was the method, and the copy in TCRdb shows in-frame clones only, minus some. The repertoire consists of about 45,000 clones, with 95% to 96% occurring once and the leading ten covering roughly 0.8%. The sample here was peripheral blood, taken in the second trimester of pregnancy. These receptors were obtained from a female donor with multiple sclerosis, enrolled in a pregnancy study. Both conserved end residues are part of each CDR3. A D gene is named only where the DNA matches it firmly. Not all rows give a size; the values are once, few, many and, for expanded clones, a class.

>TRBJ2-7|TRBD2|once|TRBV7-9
TGTGCCAGCAGCCCGGGGGGGGCGGGGGCCTACGAGCAGTACTTC
CASSPGGAGAYEQYF
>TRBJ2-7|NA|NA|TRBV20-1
TGCAGTGCAACCGGGAGTTACGAGCAGTACTTC
CSATGSYEQYF
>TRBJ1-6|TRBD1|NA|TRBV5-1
TGCGCCAGCACCGCCGAGACAGGGAATAATAATTCACCCCTCCACTTT
CASTAETGNNNSPLHF
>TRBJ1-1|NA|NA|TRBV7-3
TGTGCCAGCAGCTCTGGTAGGAACACTGAAGCTTTCTTT
CASSSGRNTEAFF
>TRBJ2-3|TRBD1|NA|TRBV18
TGTGCCAGCTCACAGGGACAGACAGATACGCAGTATTTT
CASSQGQTDTQYF
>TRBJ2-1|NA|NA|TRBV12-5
TGTGCTAGTGCCCAGTGGTTCTTC
CASAQWFF
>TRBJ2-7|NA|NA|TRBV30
TGTGCCTGGTCACACAGGGTAAACGACTACGAGCAGTACTTC
CAWSHRVNDYEQYF
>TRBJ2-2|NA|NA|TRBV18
TGTGCCAGCTCTTCTGGCCAGAACACCGGGGAGCTGTTTTTT
CASSSGQNTGELFF
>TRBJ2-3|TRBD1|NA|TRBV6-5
TGTGCCAGCAGTTACAGCCCGAGACAGGGGACAGATACGCAGTATTTT
CASSYSPRQGTDTQYF
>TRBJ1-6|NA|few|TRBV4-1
TGCGCCAGCAGCCAAGGGCCGGGGAGTAATTCACCCCTCCACTTT
CASSQGPGSNSPLHF
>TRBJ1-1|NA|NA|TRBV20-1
TGCAGTGCTAGAGATATCAGGACAGTGGTCTTT
CSARDIRTVVF
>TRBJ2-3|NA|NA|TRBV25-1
TGTGCCAGCACCCTCGACTCAGATACGCAGTATTTT
CASTLDSDTQYF
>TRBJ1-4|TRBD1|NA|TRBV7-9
TGTGCCAGCAGCCTCCCGGGACAGGGCCTAACTAATGAAAAACTGTTTTTT
CASSLPGQGLTNEKLFF
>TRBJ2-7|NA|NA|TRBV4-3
TGCGCCAGCAGCCAAGGAACAGGGAGCTCCTACGAGCAGTACTTC
CASSQGTGSSYEQYF
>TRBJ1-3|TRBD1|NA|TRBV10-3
TGTGCCACCCAGGGTGGACAGGGAAGAAACACCATATATTTT
CATQGGQGRNTIYF
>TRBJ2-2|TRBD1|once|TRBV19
TGTGCCAGTAGTAGACAGGGTTACACCGGGGAGCTGTTTTTT
CASSRQGYTGELFF
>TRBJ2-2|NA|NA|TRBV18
TGTGCCAGCTCACCACGTGCAGTCGCGAACACCGGGGAGCTGTTTTTT
CASSPRAVANTGELFF
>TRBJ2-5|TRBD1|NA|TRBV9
TGTGCCAGCAGCGGCCGACAGGGTCGGGAGACCCAGTACTTC
CASSGRQGRETQYF
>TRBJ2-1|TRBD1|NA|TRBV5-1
TGCGCCAGCAGGGGACAGGGACTATACAATGAGCAGTTCTTC
CASRGQGLYNEQFF
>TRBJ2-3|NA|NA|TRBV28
TGTGCCAGCAGTTATCAGGGGCCAGTCTTTCGTACAGATACGCAGTATTTT
CASSYQGPVFRTDTQYF
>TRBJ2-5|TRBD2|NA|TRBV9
TGTGCCAGCAGCGCTCAACAACTAGCGGATGTTCAAGAGACCCAGTACTTC
CASSAQQLADVQETQYF
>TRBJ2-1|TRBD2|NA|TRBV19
TGTGCCGCCGGGAGGTCCTACAATGAGCAGTTCTTC
CAAGRSYNEQFF
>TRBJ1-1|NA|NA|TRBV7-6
TGTGCCAGCAGCTTACGTCCGGAGGGTAGCGCTGAAGCTTTCTTT
CASSLRPEGSAEAFF
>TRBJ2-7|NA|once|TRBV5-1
TGCGCCAGCAGCGTAAGCCGGACAGAAACCTACGAGCAGTACTTC
CASSVSRTETYEQYF
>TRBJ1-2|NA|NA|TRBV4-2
TGTGCCAGCAGCCAAGATGCCCGACAGGACTACTATGGCTACACCTTC
CASSQDARQDYYGYTF
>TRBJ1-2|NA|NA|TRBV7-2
TGTGCCAGCAGCTTAGCACCCGCAGAAACGACTAACTATGGCTACACCTTC
CASSLAPAETTNYGYTF
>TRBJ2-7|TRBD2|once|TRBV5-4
TGTGCCAGCAGCTCCGAGCGGGGTTTCTACGAGCAGTACTTC
CASSSERGFYEQYF
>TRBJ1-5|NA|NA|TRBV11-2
TGTGCCAGCAGCTTAGGGCAGGGTGGTCAGCCCCAGCATTTT
CASSLGQGGQPQHF
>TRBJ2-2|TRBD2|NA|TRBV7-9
TGTGCCAGCAGCCCCCGGGTAGCGGGATCCACCGGGGAGCTGTTTTTT
CASSPRVAGSTGELFF
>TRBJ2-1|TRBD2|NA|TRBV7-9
TGTGCCAGCAGCTTAGATCTAGCGGGAGGGCCCCAGGGCAATGAGCAGTTCTTC
CASSLDLAGGPQGNEQFF
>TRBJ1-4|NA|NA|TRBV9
TGTGCCAGCAGCGTAGAAGGCAGGGCAAATGAAAAACTGTTTTTT
CASSVEGRANEKLFF
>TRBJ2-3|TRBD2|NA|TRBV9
TGTGCCAGCAGCGGCGGGGCTAGCGGGGGTTCAGATACGCAGTATTTT
CASSGGASGGSDTQYF